The sequence of this TCR beta chain was determined in a study of blood T cell repertoires in COVID-19. The wider study: PBMCs, B-cell-depleted T cells, or T cells were the source of the cDNA or gDNA that made up the material.

This clone has just one count. The J segment lost 6 bases and the V segment lost 4 bases, leaving 10 bases of the junction unmatched. Germline V gives CDR1 KGHDR, CDR2 SFDVKD. This CDR3 contains 16 residues. Assay: immunoSEQ multiplex PCR; the TCRdb copy retains only in-frame clones and omits some. The sample carries hundreds of thousands of clones, about nine tenths recorded once. The sequenced sample consisted of peripheral blood. The clonotype originates from a man between 18 and 29 years old with active or convalescent COVID-19. The chain recombines TRBV24-1 with TRBJ2-2; 7 bases match TRBD2. The CDR3 protein is CATSESGAGRSGELFF. The CDR3 DNA reads as TGTGCCACCAGTGAAAGCGGAGCGGGGCGCTCCGGGGAGCTGTTTTTT.